The 18 T cell receptor beta chains below come from one sample, sequenced in a study of blood T cell repertoires in COVID-19. Using immunoSEQ multiplex PCR, the repertoire was profiled, and TCRdb retains in-frame clones only, with some absent. Here the sample spans around 300,000 clones, roughly 90% being singletons. The sequenced sample was PBMCs or T cells enriched from blood (not recorded which). The receptor source for this set is a woman aged 45 to 65 who had recovered from COVID-19.

The V gene is TRBV18, the J gene TRBJ2-3, with 12 bases that match TRBD2. V lost 5 bases to trimming and J lost 0 bases; unmatched junction nucleotides: 0. This CDR3 comprises 15 residues. CDR1 is KGHSH, CDR2 LQKENI, per germline. CDR3 in amino acids: CASSGLAGSTDTQYF. DNA of the CDR3: TGTGCCAGCTCAGGACTAGCGGGAAGCACAGATACGCAGTATTTT.

The chain carries TRBV19 and TRBJ2-1; no definite D call. From germline, CDR1 is LNHDA and CDR2 SQIVND (reference sequence). Trimming cost V 7 bases and J 0 bases, with 10 bases left between them. CDR3 length: 14 residues. This CDR3 reads CASKDRSSYNEQFF. CDR3 in DNA: TGTGCCAGTAAAGATAGGAGCTCCTACAATGAGCAGTTCTTC.

This clone was counted between two and nine times. The V and J genes are TRBV4-3 and TRBJ2-1; 7 bases map to TRBD2. CDR1 and CDR2 from the germline V gene are LGHNA and YSLEER. V gave up 0 bases and J gave up 2 bases; unmatched junction bases: 4. There are 16 residues in the CDR3. CDR3 in DNA: TGCGCCAGCAGCCAAGATGTTGGGGGGGCCTACAATGAGCAGTTCTTC. It encodes CASSQDVGGAYNEQFF.

The chain links TRBV7-2 to TRBJ2-7; D not resolved. Germline V gene lookup returns CDR1 SGHTA and CDR2 FQGNSA. The V and J ends lost 5 bases and 0 bases respectively, with 17 bases between them. There are 16 residues in the CDR3. The DNA for the CDR3 is TGTGCCAGCAGCCCCCCCACTGGTCTAGACTCCTACGAGCAGTACTTC. Its protein product is CASSPPTGLDSYEQYF.

This sequence joins TRBV7-2 and TRBJ1-1, with a weak D call TRBD1 (6 bases). The V and J ends lost 3 bases and 8 bases respectively, with 22 bases between them. Germline assignment: CDR1 SGHTA and CDR2 FQGNSA. The CDR3 runs 16 residues. The CDR3 region has the DNA TGTGCCAGCAGCTTTCTTAGGGGGATGAGTAAAGGAGAAGCTTTCTTT. It translates to CASSFLRGMSKGEAFF. The full variable domain, its missing parts supplied by reference TRBV7-2 and TRBJ1-1, is GAGVSQSPSNKVTEKGKDVELRCDPISGHTALYWYRQSLGQGLEFLIYFQGNSAPDKSGLPSDRFSAERTGGSVSTLTIQRTQQEDSAVYLCASSFLRGMSKGEAFFGQGTRLTVV.

The rearrangement uses TRBV11-2 and TRBJ2-2; D is uncertain. The CDR3 loop spans 16 amino acids. CDR1 and CDR2 from the germline V gene are SGHAT and FQNNGV. Between the trimmed V and J ends, which lost 4 bases and 6 bases, there was a span of 18 bases. The CDR3 sequence is CASSSSLGTRSGELFF. DNA of the CDR3: TGTGCCAGCAGCTCTTCATTGGGTACGAGGTCCGGGGAGCTGTTTTTT.

CDR3 coding DNA: TGTGCCAGCGGGACAGGGAACACTGAAGCTTTCTTT. Residues: CASGTGNTEAFF. V and J are TRBV28 and TRBJ1-1, with 8 positions matching TRBD1. CDR1 is MDHEN and CDR2 is SYDVKM in the germline V gene. Unmatched junction bases numbered 0, after V lost 8 bases and J lost 1 base. The CDR3 has 12 amino acids.

The V gene is TRBV5-1, the J gene TRBJ2-6; D is uncertain. Germline assignment: CDR1 SGHRS and CDR2 YFSETQ. Trimming removed 0 bases at V and 2 bases at J, with 12 bases between. This CDR3 is 17 amino acids long. The CDR3, as DNA: TGCGCCAGCAGCTTGGGATCGGGTGGAGCTGGGGCCAACGTCCTGACTTTC. Its protein product is CASSLGSGGAGANVLTF.

This sequence joins TRBV28 and TRBJ1-6, with a tentative D call TRBD1 (5 bases). V was trimmed by 1 base and J by 11 bases, leaving 12 bases between them. Germline CDR1 reads MDHEN; CDR2 reads SYDVKM. The CDR3 totals 14 residues. The CDR3 bases are TGTGCCAGCAGTTTATCCCAGGGAATGCCACCCCTCCACTTT. As protein: CASSLSQGMPPLHF.

The chain joins TRBV30 to TRBJ1-6, with TRBD1 identical over 10 bases. This CDR3 comprises 16 residues. Germline values: CDR1 GTSNPN, CDR2 SVGIG (reference sequence). V trimming: 0 bases; J trimming: 7 bases; junction bases outside the gene matches: 6. The CDR3 spells CAWSVRRTGGNSPLHF. As DNA, the CDR3 is TGTGCCTGGAGTGTACGGAGGACAGGGGGAAATTCACCCCTCCACTTT.

The chain links TRBV6-6 to TRBJ2-2; the D is unclear. The CDR3 extends over 14 amino acids. V was trimmed by 7 bases and J by 7 bases, leaving 16 bases between them. Germline values: CDR1 MNHNY, CDR2 SVGAGI (reference sequence). The CDR3 region has the DNA TGTGCCAGCAAGCAGCTAGTTCGGAGCGGGGAGCTGTTTTTT. Its protein product is CASKQLVRSGELFF.

In this sample, this clone turned up once. This chain links TRBV20-1 with TRBJ1-5, with D possibly TRBD1 on 5 matching bases. Germline CDR1 is DFQATT and CDR2 is SNEGSKA (reference sequence). V was cut by 3 bases and J by 0 bases, with 9 bases left in between. The length of the CDR3 is 14 residues. The CDR3 loop reads CSASGANSNQPQHF. CDR3 sequence (DNA): TGCAGTGCTAGTGGGGCTAATAGCAATCAGCCCCAGCATTTT.

The CDR3 reads CASSVNREQYF. CDR3 coding DNA: TGTGCCAGCAGCGTCAACAGGGAACAGTACTTC. This sequence joins TRBV5-4 and TRBJ2-7; D is perhaps TRBD1 (6 bases). Germline V gives CDR1 SGHNT, CDR2 YYREEE (reference sequence). The germline V and J ends were trimmed by 4 bases and 10 bases, with 12 bases remaining between them. This CDR3 contains 11 residues.

The chain couples TRBV4-3 to TRBJ2-1, with 13 bases aligning to TRBD2. The germline gives CDR1 LGHNA, CDR2 YSLEER. V was clipped by 0 bases and J by 6 bases; unmatched bases: 11. The CDR3 loop spans 19 amino acids. CDR3 in amino acids: CASSQDVGLAGVQGNEQFF. CDR3 DNA sequence: TGCGCCAGCAGCCAAGATGTTGGACTAGCGGGAGTGCAGGGCAATGAGCAGTTCTTC.

This chain connects TRBV7-3 to TRBJ1-1, with 7 bases aligning to TRBD1. V lost 6 bases, J lost 1 base, and 8 bases stayed unmatched. The CDR3 spans 15 residues. Germline V gene sequence: CDR1 SGHTA, CDR2 FQGTGA. CDR3 sequence reads: CASSFTGTENTEAFF. CDR3 coding DNA: TGTGCCAGCAGTTTCACCGGGACAGAGAACACTGAAGCTTTCTTT.

CDR3 residues: CASSTGHSTNEKLFF. In nucleotides, the CDR3 is TGTGCCAGCAGCACCGGACATTCTACTAATGAAAAACTGTTTTTT. V gene TRBV7-9 combines with J gene TRBJ1-4, with D tentatively TRBD1 (5 bases). The germline CDR1 and CDR2 sequences are SEHNR and FQNEAQ (reference sequence). This CDR3 has 15 amino acids. V lost 5 bases to trimming and J lost 2 bases, with 12 bases between them.

V usage is TRBV19 and J usage is TRBJ2-5, with TRBD2 matching over 14 bases. CDR3 size: 16 residues. CDR1 is LNHDA, CDR2 SQIVND, per germline (reference sequence). The V gene end was trimmed by 5 bases and the J gene end by 4 bases; junction bases not matched to a gene: 6. The DNA for the CDR3 is TGTGCCAGTAGTTCAGGGACTAGCGGGAGATCAGAGACCCAGTACTTC. Translation gives CASSSGTSGRSETQYF.

In nucleotides, the CDR3 is TGTGCCAGCGGTCCCCCGGGAGATCAAGAGACCCAGTACTTC. As protein: CASGPPGDQETQYF. The V call is TRBV5-5, the J call TRBJ2-5; weak D call: TRBD2 (6 bases). The CDR3 contains 14 residues. Germline assignment: CDR1 SGHKS and CDR2 YYEKEE (reference sequence). Trimming pared 7 bases from V and 2 bases from J, leaving 15 bases between. Using reference TRBV5-5 and TRBJ2-5 for the parts outside the CDR3, the full variable domain is DAGVTQSPTHLIKTRGQQVTLRCSPISGHKSVSWYQQVLGQGPQFIFQYYEKEERGRGNFPDRFSARQFPNYSSELNVNALLLGDSALYLCASGPPGDQETQYFGPGTRLLVL.